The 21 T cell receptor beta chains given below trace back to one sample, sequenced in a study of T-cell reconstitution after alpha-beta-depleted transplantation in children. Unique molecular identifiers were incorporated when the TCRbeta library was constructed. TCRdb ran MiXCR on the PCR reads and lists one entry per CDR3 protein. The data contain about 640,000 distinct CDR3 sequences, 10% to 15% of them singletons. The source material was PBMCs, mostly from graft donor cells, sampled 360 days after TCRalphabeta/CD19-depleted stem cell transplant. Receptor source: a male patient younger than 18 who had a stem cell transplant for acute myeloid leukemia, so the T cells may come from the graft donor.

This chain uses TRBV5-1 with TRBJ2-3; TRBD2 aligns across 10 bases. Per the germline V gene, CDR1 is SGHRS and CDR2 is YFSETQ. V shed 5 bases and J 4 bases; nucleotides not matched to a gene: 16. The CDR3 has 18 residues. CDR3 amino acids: CASRWPARTSGTPDTQYF. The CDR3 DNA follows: TGCGCCAGCAGATGGCCCGCCCGTACTAGCGGGACCCCAGATACGCAGTATTTT.

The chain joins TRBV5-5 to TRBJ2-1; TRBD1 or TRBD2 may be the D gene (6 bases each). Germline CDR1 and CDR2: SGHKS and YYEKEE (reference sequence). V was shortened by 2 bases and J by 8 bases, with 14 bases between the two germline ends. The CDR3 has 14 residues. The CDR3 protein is CASSLGGGPHEQFF. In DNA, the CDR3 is TGTGCCAGCAGCTTAGGTGGGGGGCCCCATGAGCAGTTCTTC.

The CDR3 loop reads CASSPRKREGADTQYF. The DNA of the CDR3 is TGCGCCAGCAGCCCTCGAAAGCGGGAGGGTGCAGATACGCAGTATTTT. This rearrangement joins TRBV5-1 to TRBJ2-3; 10 nucleotides agree with TRBD2. Per the germline V gene, CDR1 is SGHRS and CDR2 is YFSETQ. This CDR3 comprises 16 residues. The trim removed 4 bases at V and 4 bases at J, leaving 9 bases unmatched.

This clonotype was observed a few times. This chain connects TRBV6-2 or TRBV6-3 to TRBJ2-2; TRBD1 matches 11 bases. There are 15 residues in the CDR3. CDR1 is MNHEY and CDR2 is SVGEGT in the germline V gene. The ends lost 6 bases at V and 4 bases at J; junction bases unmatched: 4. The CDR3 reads CASSTGTGGTGELFF. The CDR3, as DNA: TGTGCCAGCAGCACGGGGACAGGGGGCACCGGGGAGCTGTTTTTT.

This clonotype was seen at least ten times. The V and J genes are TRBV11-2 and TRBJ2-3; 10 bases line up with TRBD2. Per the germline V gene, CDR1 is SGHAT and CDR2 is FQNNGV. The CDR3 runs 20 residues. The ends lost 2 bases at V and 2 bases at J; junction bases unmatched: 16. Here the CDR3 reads CASSLWIGAGGPRNTDTQYF. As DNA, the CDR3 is TGTGCCAGCAGCTTATGGATTGGAGCGGGAGGGCCGAGGAACACAGATACGCAGTATTTT.

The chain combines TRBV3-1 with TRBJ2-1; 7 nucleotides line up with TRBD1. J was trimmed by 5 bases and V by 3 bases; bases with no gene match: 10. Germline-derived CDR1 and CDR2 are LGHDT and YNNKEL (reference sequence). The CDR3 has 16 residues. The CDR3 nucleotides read TGTGCCAGCAGCCACCGAGGGGGCCTAGCTGACAATGAGCAGTTCTTC. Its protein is CASSHRGGLADNEQFF.

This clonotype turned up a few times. CDR3 DNA sequence: TGCAGCGTTGATGACGGTGCTGGACAGGGAAACTCCCATAGCATGTATGAAAAACTGTTTTTT. It is translated as CSVDDGAGQGNSHSMYEKLFF. The rearrangement uses TRBV29-1 and TRBJ1-4; TRBD1 matches 8 bases. Germline V lookup: CDR1 SQVTM, CDR2 ANQGSEA. After removal of 3 bases from V and 6 bases from J, the junction contained 27 bases not matched to a gene. The CDR3 consists of 21 residues.

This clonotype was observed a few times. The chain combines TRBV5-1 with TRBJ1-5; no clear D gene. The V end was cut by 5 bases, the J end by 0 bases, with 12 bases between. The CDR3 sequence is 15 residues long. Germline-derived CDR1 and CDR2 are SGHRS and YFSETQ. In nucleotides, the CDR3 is TGCGCCAGCAGGCCGACGCATAATAGCAATCAGCCCCAGCATTTT. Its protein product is CASRPTHNSNQPQHF.

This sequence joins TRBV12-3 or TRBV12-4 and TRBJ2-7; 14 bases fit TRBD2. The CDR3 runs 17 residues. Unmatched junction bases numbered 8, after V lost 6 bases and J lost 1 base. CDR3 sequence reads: CASSPRLAGGISYEQYF. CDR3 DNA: TGTGCCAGCAGCCCAAGACTAGCGGGGGGGATTTCCTACGAGCAGTACTTC.

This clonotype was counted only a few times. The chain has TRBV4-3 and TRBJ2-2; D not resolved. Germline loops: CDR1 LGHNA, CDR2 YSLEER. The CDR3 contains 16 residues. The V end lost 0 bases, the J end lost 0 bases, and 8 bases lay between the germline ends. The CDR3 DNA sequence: TGCGCCAGCAGCCAAGACAGGCGCGCGAACACCGGGGAGCTGTTTTTT. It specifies CASSQDRRANTGELFF.

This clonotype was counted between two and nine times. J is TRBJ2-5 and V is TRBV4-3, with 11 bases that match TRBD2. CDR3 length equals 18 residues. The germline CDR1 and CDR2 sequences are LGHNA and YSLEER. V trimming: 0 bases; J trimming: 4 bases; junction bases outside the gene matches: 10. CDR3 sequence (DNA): TGCGCCAGCAGCCAAGATCCCCTAGCGGGAGGATTGGGAGAGACCCAGTACTTC. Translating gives CASSQDPLAGGLGETQYF.

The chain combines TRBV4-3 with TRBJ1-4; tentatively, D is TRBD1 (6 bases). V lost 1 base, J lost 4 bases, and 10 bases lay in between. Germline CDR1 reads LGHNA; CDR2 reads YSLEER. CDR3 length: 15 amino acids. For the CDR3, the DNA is TGCGCCAGCAGCCAAGGGACAGCGAATAATGAAAAACTGTTTTTT. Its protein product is CASSQGTANNEKLFF.

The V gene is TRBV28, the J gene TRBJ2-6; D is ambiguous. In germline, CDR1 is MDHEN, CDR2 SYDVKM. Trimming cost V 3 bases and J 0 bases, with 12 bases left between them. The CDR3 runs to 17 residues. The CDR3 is CASSFQQALSGANVLTF. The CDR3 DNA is TGTGCCAGCAGTTTTCAGCAAGCCCTCTCTGGGGCCAACGTCCTGACTTTC. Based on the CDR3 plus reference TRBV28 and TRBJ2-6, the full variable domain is DVKVTQSSRYLVKRTGEKVFLECVQDMDHENMFWYRQDPGLGLRLIYFSYDVKMKEKGDIPEGYSVSREKKERFSLILESASTNQTSMYLCASSFQQALSGANVLTFGAGSRLTVL.

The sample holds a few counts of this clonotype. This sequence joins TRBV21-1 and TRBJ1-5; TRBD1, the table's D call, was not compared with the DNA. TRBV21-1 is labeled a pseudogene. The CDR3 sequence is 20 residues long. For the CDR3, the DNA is TGTGCCAGCAGTAGGGGGCCGAGGAATGTTGGGGTAGGGGGCAATCAGCCCCAGCATTTT. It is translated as CASSRGPRNVGVGGNQPQHF.

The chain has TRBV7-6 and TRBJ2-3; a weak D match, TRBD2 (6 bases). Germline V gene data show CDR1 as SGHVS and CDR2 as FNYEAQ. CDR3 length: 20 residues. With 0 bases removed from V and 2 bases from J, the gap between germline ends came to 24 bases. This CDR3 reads CASSLASISLGGEVTDTQYF. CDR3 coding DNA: TGTGCCAGCAGCTTAGCCTCGATCAGTCTCGGGGGAGAGGTCACAGATACGCAGTATTTT.

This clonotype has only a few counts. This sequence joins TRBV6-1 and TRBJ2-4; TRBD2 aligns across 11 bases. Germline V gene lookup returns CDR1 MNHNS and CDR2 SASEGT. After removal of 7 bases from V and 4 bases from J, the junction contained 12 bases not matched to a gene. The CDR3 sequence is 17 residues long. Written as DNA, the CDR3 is TGTGCCAGCAAGGTTAGCGGGAGGGCCGACTCTAAAAACATTCAGTACTTC. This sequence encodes CASKVSGRADSKNIQYF.

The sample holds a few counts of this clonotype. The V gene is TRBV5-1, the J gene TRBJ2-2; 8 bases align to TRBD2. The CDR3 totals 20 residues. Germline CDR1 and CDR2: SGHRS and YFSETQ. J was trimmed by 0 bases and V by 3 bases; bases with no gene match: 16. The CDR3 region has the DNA TGCGCCAGCAGCTCATATTCTGGTAGCGGGGTACTTTCGAACACCGGGGAGCTGTTTTTT. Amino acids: CASSSYSGSGVLSNTGELFF.

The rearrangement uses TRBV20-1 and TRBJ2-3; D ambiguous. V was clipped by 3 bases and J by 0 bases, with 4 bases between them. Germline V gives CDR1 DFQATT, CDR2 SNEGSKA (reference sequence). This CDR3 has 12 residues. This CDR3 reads CSASASTDTQYF. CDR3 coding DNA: TGCAGTGCTAGCGCAAGCACAGATACGCAGTATTTT.

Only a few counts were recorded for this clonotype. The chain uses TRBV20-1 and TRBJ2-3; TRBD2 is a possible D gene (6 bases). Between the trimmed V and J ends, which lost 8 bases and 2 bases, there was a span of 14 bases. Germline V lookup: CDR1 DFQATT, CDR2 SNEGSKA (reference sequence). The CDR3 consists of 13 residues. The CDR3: CSLPGLITDTQYF. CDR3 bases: TGCAGTCTCCCGGGACTCATCACAGATACGCAGTATTTT.

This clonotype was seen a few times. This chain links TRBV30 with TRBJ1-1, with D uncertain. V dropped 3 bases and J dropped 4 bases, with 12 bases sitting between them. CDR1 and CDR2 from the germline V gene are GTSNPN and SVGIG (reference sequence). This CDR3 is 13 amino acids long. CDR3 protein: CAWSPRDRTEAFF. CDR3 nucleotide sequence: TGTGCCTGGAGCCCTCGGGATCGCACTGAAGCTTTCTTT.

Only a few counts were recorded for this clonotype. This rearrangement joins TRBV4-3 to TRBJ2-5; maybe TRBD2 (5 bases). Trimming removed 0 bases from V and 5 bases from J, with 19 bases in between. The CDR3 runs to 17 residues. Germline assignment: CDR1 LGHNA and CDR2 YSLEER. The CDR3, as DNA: TGCGCCAGCAGCCAAGAGGGCAGCGGAGCCTTGGCGGAGACCCAGTACTTC. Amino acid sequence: CASSQEGSGALAETQYF.